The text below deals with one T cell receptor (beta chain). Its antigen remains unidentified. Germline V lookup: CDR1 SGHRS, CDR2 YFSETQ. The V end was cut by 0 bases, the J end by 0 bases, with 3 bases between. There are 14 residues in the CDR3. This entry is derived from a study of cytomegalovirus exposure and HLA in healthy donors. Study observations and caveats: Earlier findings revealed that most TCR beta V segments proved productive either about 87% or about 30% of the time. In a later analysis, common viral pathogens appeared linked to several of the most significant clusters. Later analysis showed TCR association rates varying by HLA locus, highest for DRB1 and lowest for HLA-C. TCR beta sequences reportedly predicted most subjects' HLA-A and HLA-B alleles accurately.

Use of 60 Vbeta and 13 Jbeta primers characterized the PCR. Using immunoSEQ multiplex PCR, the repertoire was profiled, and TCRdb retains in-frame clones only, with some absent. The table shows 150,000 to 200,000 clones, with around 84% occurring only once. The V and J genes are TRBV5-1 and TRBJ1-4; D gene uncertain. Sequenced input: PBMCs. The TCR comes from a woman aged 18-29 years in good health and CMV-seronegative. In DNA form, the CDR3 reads TGCGCCAGCAGCTTGGACACAACTAATGAAAAACTGTTTTTT. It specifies CASSLDTTNEKLFF.